The clone carrying this T cell receptor (beta chain) was seen once. Its antigen is undetermined. The V gene lost 3 bases and the J gene lost 5 bases, with 9 bases spanning the gap. Germline lookup yields CDR1 SGHNT and CDR2 YENEEA. This CDR3 has 13 amino acids. With no exception, relapse followed autologous stem cell transplantation in all patients, and brentuximab vedotin exposure varied. The sample is drawn from a study of PD-1 blockade in classical Hodgkin lymphoma. Whole-study results and caveats: Individuals initiating nivolumab under 1 year after ASCT were excluded. Lower baseline TCR diversity was reported for newly diagnosed patients than for healthy donors.

Data came from immunoSEQ multiplex PCR; TCRdb stores just in-frame clones and leaves some out. The sample records under 20,000 clones, roughly 77% being singletons. V gene TRBV11-3 combines with J gene TRBJ2-3; D call uncertain. This TCR was recovered from a human donor with classical Hodgkin lymphoma. Source: peripheral blood mononuclear cells (PBMCs), taken before the second cycle of nivolumab. This CDR3 is CASSFTQRDTQYF. The DNA of the CDR3 is TGTGCCAGCAGCTTTACCCAGCGAGATACGCAGTATTTT.